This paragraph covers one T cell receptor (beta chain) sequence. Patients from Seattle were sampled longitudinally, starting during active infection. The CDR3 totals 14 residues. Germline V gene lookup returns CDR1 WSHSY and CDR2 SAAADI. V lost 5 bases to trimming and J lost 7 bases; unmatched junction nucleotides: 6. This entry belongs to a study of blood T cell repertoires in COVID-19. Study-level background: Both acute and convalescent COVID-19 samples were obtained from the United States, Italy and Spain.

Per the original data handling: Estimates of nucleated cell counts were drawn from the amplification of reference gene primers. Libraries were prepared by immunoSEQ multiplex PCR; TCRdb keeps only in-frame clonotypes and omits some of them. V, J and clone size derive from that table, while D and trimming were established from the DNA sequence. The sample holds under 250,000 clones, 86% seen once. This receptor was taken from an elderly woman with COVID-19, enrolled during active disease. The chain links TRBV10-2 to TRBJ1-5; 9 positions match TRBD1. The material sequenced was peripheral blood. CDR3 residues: CASSKQGAGQPQHF. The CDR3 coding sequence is TGCGCCAGCAGTAAACAGGGGGCTGGGCAGCCCCAGCATTTT.